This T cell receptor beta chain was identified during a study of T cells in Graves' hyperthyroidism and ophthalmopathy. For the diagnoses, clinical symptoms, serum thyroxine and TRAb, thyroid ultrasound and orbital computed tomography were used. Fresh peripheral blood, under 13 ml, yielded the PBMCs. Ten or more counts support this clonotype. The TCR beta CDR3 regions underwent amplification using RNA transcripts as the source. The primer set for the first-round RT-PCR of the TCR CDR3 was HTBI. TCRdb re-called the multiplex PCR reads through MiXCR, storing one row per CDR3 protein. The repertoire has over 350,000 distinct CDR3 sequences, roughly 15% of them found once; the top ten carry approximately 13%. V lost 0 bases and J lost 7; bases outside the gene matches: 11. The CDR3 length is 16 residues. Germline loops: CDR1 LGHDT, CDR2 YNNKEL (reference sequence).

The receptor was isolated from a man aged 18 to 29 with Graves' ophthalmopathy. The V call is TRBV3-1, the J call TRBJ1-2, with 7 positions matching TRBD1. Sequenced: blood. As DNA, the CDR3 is TGTGCCAGCAGCCAAGATTCAGGAGGGGGCGCCGGTGGCTACACCTTC. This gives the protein CASSQDSGGGAGGYTF.